The 14 T cell receptor beta chains below come from one sample, sequenced in a study of early T cells in non-severe SARS-CoV-2 infection. TCRdb reanalysed the 5' RACE reads using MiXCR and keeps one entry per CDR3 protein. The table has about 36,000 distinct CDR3 sequences, 6% to 8.5% seen once. The specimen comprised whole blood, sampled at baseline. The receptors were gathered from an adult who was a healthcare worker with PCR-confirmed SARS-CoV-2 infection or an uninfected control (not recorded which).

At least ten counts were recorded for this clonotype. The J gene is TRBJ2-6, the V gene TRBV3-1, with TRBD1 identical over 9 bases. Germline CDR1 reads LGHDT; CDR2 reads YNNKEL (reference sequence). The V segment lost 4 bases and the J segment 0 bases; nucleotides outside the gene matches: 7. This CDR3 has 18 amino acids. CDR3 nucleotide sequence: TGTGCCAGCAGCCCGGGACAGGGTCCCCTCTCTGGGGCCAACGTCCTGACTTTC. Translation gives CASSPGQGPLSGANVLTF.

The V gene is TRBV30, the J gene TRBJ2-3; a possible D gene is TRBD1 (5 bases). Germline V gene sequence: CDR1 GTSNPN, CDR2 SVGIG (reference sequence). CDR3 length equals 14 residues. The V and J ends lost 1 base and 2 bases respectively, with 10 bases between them. CDR3 loop: CAWSAGQFTDTQYF. CDR3 bases: TGTGCCTGGAGTGCAGGACAATTCACAGATACGCAGTATTTT. Full variable domain (remainder filled in from reference TRBV30 and TRBJ2-3): SQTIHQWPATLVQPVGSPLSLECTVEGTSNPNLYWYRQAAGRGLQLLFYSVGIGQISSEVPQNLSASRPQDRQFILSSKKLLLSDSGFYLCAWSAGQFTDTQYFGPGTRLTVL.

CDR3 coding DNA: TGTGCCAGCAGTGACCGCGATAGGAATCAGCCCCAGCATTTT. This codes for CASSDRDRNQPQHF. The V gene is TRBV6-4, the J gene TRBJ1-5; D is undetermined. This CDR3 region has 14 residues. Trimming pared 2 bases from V and 4 bases from J, leaving 9 bases between. Germline CDR1 MRHNA, CDR2 SNTAGT.

This clonotype was seen many times. The chain couples TRBV18 to TRBJ1-1; D is unresolved. Trimming shortened V by 3 bases and J by 7 bases, and 15 bases separated the two germline ends. CDR3 length: 14 residues. Germline V gene lookup returns CDR1 KGHSH and CDR2 LQKENI. The CDR3 DNA reads as TGTGCCAGCTCACCTGGAGTGGGGAGAGATGAAGCTTTCTTT. Amino acid sequence: CASSPGVGRDEAFF.

The chain uses TRBV20-1 and TRBJ2-3, with 9 bases matching TRBD2. V was pared by 6 bases and J by 1 base, with 17 bases of the junction left unmatched. The length of the CDR3 is 18 residues. Germline-derived CDR1 and CDR2 are DFQATT and SNEGSKA (reference sequence). The CDR3 DNA reads as TGCAGTGCCGCGAAGGATGGTAGCGGGAGAGGAGGCACAGATACGCAGTATTTT. Translation: CSAAKDGSGRGGTDTQYF.

This chain joins TRBV6-4 and TRBJ2-2; D gene unclear. V lost 3 bases and J lost 1, with 9 bases in between. The germline CDR1 and CDR2 sequences are MRHNA and SNTAGT. The CDR3 runs 15 residues. The CDR3 spells CASSDGKGNTGELFF. In DNA, the CDR3 is TGTGCCAGCAGTGATGGAAAGGGGAACACCGGGGAGCTGTTTTTT.

A note on this clonotype: This may be a read error, as it is one base from a much larger clone. V is TRBV7-9 and J is TRBJ2-7; D perhaps matches TRBD1 (5 bases). The V gene's germline CDR1 is SEHNR and CDR2 FQNEAQ (reference sequence). The CDR3 has 15 residues. CDR3 in amino acids: CVSSELSQGLYEQYF. The CDR3 nucleotides are TGTGTCAGCAGCGAGCTTTCGCAGGGCCTCTACGAGCAGTACTTC.

The table lists this clonotype with many counts. The CDR3 spells CASSAKQGISGNTIYF. CDR3 nucleotide sequence: TGCGCCAGCAGCGCTAAACAGGGGATCTCTGGAAACACCATATATTTT. The chain couples TRBV5-1 to TRBJ1-3; 7 positions agree with TRBD1. The CDR3 runs 16 residues. With 4 bases clipped from V and 0 bases from J, the junction kept 7 bases outside the gene matches. Germline CDR1 reads SGHRS; CDR2 reads YFSETQ.

This clonotype was detected ten times or more. The rearrangement joins TRBV19 to TRBJ2-7; D not resolved. Germline V lookup: CDR1 LNHDA, CDR2 SQIVND (reference sequence). The length of the CDR3 is 10 residues. V was clipped by 9 bases and J by 2 bases, with 5 bases between them. The CDR3 DNA follows: TGTGCCAGCGGAGCCTACGAGCAGTACTTC. Protein sequence: CASGAYEQYF.

This clonotype has a count of ten or more. This chain joins TRBV20-1 and TRBJ1-2; TRBD1 matches 8 bases. Germline trimming cut 5 bases from V and 8 bases from J; bases unmatched to any gene: 7. Germline CDR1 reads DFQATT; CDR2 reads SNEGSKA (reference sequence). CDR3 size: 12 residues. The CDR3 DNA follows: TGCAGTGCTCCGGACAGGGAAGGCGGCTACACCTTC. Translation: CSAPDREGGYTF.

This clonotype was seen repeatedly, ten times or more. The chain combines TRBV20-1 with TRBJ2-2; the match to TRBD2 covers 8 bases. Germline values: CDR1 DFQATT, CDR2 SNEGSKA (reference sequence). CDR3 length: 15 residues. The J segment lost 1 base and the V segment lost 3 bases, leaving 4 bases of the junction unmatched. The CDR3 reads CSARLSGRNTGELFF. As DNA, the CDR3 is TGCAGTGCTAGGCTAAGCGGGAGGAACACCGGGGAGCTGTTTTTT.

In this sample, this clonotype turned up many times. This chain connects TRBV27 to TRBJ2-2; D may match TRBD1 or TRBD2 (5 bases each). CDR3 length: 17 amino acids. In germline, CDR1 is MNHEY, CDR2 SMNVEV (reference sequence). Trimming pared 7 bases from V and 0 bases from J, leaving 18 bases between. CDR3 protein: CASTRGVDRANTGELFF. As DNA, the CDR3 is TGTGCCAGCACTAGGGGAGTCGACCGGGCGAACACCGGGGAGCTGTTTTTT.

The sample holds one count of this clonotype. The V gene is TRBV28, the J gene TRBJ2-1, with a tentative D call TRBD2 (6 bases). CDR1 MDHEN and CDR2 SYDVKM come from the germline V gene. The germline V and J ends were trimmed by 8 bases and 7 bases, with 18 bases remaining between them. This CDR3 has 14 amino acids. CDR3 DNA: TGTGCCAGCGGAGGCGGGACCCCAGGGAATGAGCAGTTCTTC. Its protein is CASGGGTPGNEQFF.

This clonotype occurred many times. The rearrangement uses TRBV19 and TRBJ1-6, with D unclear. The CDR3 sequence is 14 residues long. From germline, CDR1 is LNHDA and CDR2 SQIVND (reference sequence). V was shortened by 3 bases and J by 7 bases, with 10 bases between the two germline ends. The CDR3 sequence: CASSITQPNSPLHF. The CDR3 DNA reads TGTGCCAGTAGTATTACGCAGCCCAATTCACCCCTCCACTTT.